This T cell receptor beta chain was captured in a study of CD4 T cells in relation to SARS-CoV-2 and coronaviruses. Study-wide findings and caveats: Monoreactive clones expanded significantly more to SARS-CoV-2 than crossreactive clones did.

The unexposed donors gave CD4+ T cells in about 2010-2019, prior to COVID-19. TCRdb keeps only in-frame clones here, not all; method: immunoSEQ multiplex PCR. The sample has approximately 70,000 clones; over 85% are singletons. A word on this clone: The antigen is not known.

This CDR3 region has 15 residues. V trimming: 3 bases; J trimming: 9 bases; junction bases outside the gene matches: 8. From germline, CDR1 is SGHRS and CDR2 YFSETQ. The sequenced sample was naive CD4+ T cells from PBMCs. Subset specified: naive CD4+ T cells isolated by negative enrichment. The chain has TRBV5-1 and TRBJ2-1; TRBD1 agrees at 11 bases. The TCR was taken from a human donor in good health. The CDR3, as DNA: TGCGCCAGCAGCTCTGGACAGGGGGCGATTTCTGAGCAGTTCTTC. It is translated as CASSSGQGAISEQFF.